The source of this T cell receptor (beta chain) is a study of graft-versus-host responses after intestinal transplantation. Turning to the study itself: Following induction with anti-thymocyte globulin, all recipients were given tacrolimus and steroids for two to three years. Findings of the study overall: Across patients carrying graft-donor T cell macrochimerism, allografts held high graft-versus-host to host-versus-graft clonal ratios. Some GvH clones appeared in ileal mucosa or blood before recipient bone marrow.

Germline-derived CDR1 and CDR2 are KGHSH and LQKENI. Trimming took off 6 bases at V and 0 bases at J, with 5 bases between the two ends. The CDR3 is made up of 12 amino acids. About this clone itself: Its target is not known.

TCRdb's copy holds only in-frame clones and misses some; the assay was immunoSEQ multiplex PCR. The data show 25,000 to 30,000 clones, with 70% to 90% seen just once and around a tenth held by the top ten. The input for sequencing was PBMCs, taken about 430 days after intestinal transplantation. This sequence joins TRBV18 and TRBJ1-1; D uncertain. The clonotype was recovered from a human patient who received an intestinal transplant, so some T cells may come from the graft donor. The CDR3 loop reads CASSGMNTEAFF. The CDR3 nucleotides read TGTGCCAGCTCGGGCATGAACACTGAAGCTTTCTTT.